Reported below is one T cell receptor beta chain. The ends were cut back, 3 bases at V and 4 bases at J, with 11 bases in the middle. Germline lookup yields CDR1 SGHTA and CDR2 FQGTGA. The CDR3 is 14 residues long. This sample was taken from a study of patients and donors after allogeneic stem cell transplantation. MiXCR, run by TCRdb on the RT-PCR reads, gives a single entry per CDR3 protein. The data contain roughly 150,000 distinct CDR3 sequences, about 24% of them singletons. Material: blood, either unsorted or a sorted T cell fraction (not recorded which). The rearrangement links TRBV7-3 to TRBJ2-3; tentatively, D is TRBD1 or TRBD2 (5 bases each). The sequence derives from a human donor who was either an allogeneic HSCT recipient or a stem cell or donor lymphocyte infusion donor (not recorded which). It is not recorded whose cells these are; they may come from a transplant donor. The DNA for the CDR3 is TGTGCCAGCAGCTTCCTTGGGGGAGCAGATACGCAGTATTTT. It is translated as CASSFLGGADTQYF.